This note documents a single T cell receptor beta chain sequence. Its antigen remains unknown. This record comes from a study of T cell responses to AZD1222 COVID-19 vaccine. Study-wide findings and caveats: Unmutated variant regions reportedly attract nearly half of all spike-specific TCRs. Among the donors, most were white British and more were female, and clonal diversity was possibly underestimated. Among AZD1222 vaccinees, only 5 to 7 were seropositive at baseline.

The V end lost 0 bases, the J end lost 4 bases, and 6 bases lay between the germline ends. This CDR3 has 13 amino acids. Per the germline V gene, CDR1 is MNHEY and CDR2 is SVGAGI. Sequencing was performed with immunoSEQ multiplex PCR; in TCRdb, only in-frame clones are kept and a portion is missing. The sample records roughly 130,000 clones, around 90% being singletons. This chain links TRBV6-5 with TRBJ1-2; D unresolved. Here the sequenced sample was peripheral blood, taken on day 0 of MenACWY control vaccination. The TCR sequence derives from an adult in good health. In DNA form, the CDR3 reads TGTGCCAGCAGTTACTCGGGCCCCTATGGCTACACCTTC. This gives the protein CASSYSGPYGYTF.